This TCR beta chain was documented in a study of PD-1 blockade in classical Hodgkin lymphoma (TCRdb year 2020). Some background on the complete study: Nivolumab dosing was 3 mg/kg intravenously every 2 weeks, continuing until either disease progression or unacceptable toxicity. To define a peripheral blood immune signature of response to PD-1 blockade in classical Hodgkin lymphoma, the study combined TCR beta sequencing with CyTOF.

Remarks on this clone: Its specific antigen is unknown. No per-base quality is available; no much larger clone lies one base away.

Reading the germline V gene (reference sequence) gives CDR1 GTSNPN and CDR2 SVGIG. The CDR3 goes from the cysteine to the phenylalanine over 14 residues. CDR3 DNA only is kept here, 42 bases in frame from base 1. V was cut back by 2 bases and J by 3 bases, leaving a gap of 10 bases between them. According to the study, the label for this sample's time point signals: cycle 2 day 1 (C2D1) of nivolumab. All trial patients had relapsed after autologous stem cell transplantation, with cohorts A, B and C differing in prior brentuximab vedotin exposure. A total of over 55 patients with relapsed/refractory classical Hodgkin lymphoma made up the trial cohort, and each patient's best overall response was complete response, partial response or progressive disease. Trial patients were treated with single-agent nivolumab in the multi-cohort phase II CheckMate 205 trial. Best overall response was determined by an independent review committee according to the 2007 International Working Group response criteria. PBMCs from the trial were collected at three points: immediately before nivolumab initiation (C1D1), and during therapy at cycle 2 day 1 and cycle 4 day 1. After peripheral blood was drawn into 8 mL Vacutainer Cell Preparation Tubes, PBMCs were isolated by centrifugation and then cryopreserved.

Results and caveats for the whole study, not just this receptor: Diversity was lower in patients who began nivolumab less than 1 year after ASCT, so these patients were left out of later analyses to avoid confounding by immune reconstitution. A significant rise by C4D1 was seen in CD4+ but not CD8+ TCR diversity (p=0.0027 vs p=0.16), with the rise being most apparent in complete responders (p=0.02). Trial patients achieving complete response had baseline diversity similar to newly diagnosed patients, whereas partial responders and progressors had significantly lower diversity. The study was limited to a single clinical trial cohort, and causes of repertoire differences, possibly disease activity or prior therapy, remained undefined. Newly diagnosed patients were reported to have lower baseline TCR diversity than healthy donors, and relapsed/refractory patients were reported to have lower baseline TCR diversity still.

Genomic DNA was extracted with the Qiagen DNeasy kit from unsorted PBMCs and from negatively selected CD4+ and CD8+ fractions. Amplification of TCR beta CDR3 regions was done by immunoSEQ multiplex PCR with primers that anneal to V and J segments. A synthetic immune receptor repertoire was used to minimize amplification bias, and any remaining bias was removed computationally after sequencing. In the original analysis: Custom Python scripts were used to quantify repertoire diversity as the Shannon entropy index. Unsorted, CD4+ and CD8+ repertoires were examined separately, except in combined analyses, for which CD4+ and CD8+ sequences were merged in silico. Clonal expansion was defined as a frequency increase of at least 2-fold after treatment compared with C1D1, and clones undetected at baseline were assigned a pseudocount of 0.5. Clones with 0 or 1 copy at C1D1 were defined as singleton clones, while clones with 2 or more copies were defined as non-singleton clones. Clones expanded in unsorted samples were labelled as CD4+, CD8+ or unknown by matching protein sequences in sorted samples from the same patient. Diversity changes from C1D1 to C4D1 were tested in paired samples using Wilcoxon tests. Sourced from immuneACCESS, this table was stored by TCRdb with only in-frame sequences that have V and J called. A share of the clones is absent; for the studies checked, an unresolved V gene accounts for under half, and the remainder has no known explanation. V and J calls and clone size come straight from that table; D and trimming were deduced from the DNA. The table for this sample lists over 60,000 clones; about 70% of them were counted only once. 7.5% to 10% of the sample is in the top ten clones.

The chain is made from TRBV30 and TRBJ2-2; the D gene remains uncertain. The source material was peripheral blood mononuclear cells (PBMCs), sampled before the second cycle of nivolumab. This clonotype was obtained from a human donor with classical Hodgkin lymphoma. The bases read TGTGCCTGGAGTTTAAGGTCATACACCGGGGAGCTGTTTTTT. The resulting protein is CAWSLRSYTGELFF.